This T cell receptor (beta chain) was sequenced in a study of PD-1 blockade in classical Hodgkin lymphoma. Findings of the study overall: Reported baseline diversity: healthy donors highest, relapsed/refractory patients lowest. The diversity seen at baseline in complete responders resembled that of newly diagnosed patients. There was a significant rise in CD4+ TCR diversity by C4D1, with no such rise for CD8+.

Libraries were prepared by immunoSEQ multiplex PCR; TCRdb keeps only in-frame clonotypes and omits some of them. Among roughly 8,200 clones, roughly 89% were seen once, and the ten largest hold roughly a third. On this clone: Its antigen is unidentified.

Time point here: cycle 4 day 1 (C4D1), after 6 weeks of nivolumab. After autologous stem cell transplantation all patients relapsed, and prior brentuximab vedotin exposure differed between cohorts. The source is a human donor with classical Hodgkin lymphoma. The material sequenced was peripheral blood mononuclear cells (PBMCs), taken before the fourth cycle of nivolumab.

CDR3 DNA: TGCAGCGTTGCCGGACGGCAAGAGACCCAGTACTTC. Its protein product is CSVAGRQETQYF. The genes are TRBV29-1 and TRBJ2-5, with D hard to call. Trimming shortened V by 4 bases and J by 2 bases, and 8 bases separated the two germline ends. The CDR3 extends over 12 amino acids. The germline CDR1 and CDR2 sequences are SQVTM and ANQGSEA.